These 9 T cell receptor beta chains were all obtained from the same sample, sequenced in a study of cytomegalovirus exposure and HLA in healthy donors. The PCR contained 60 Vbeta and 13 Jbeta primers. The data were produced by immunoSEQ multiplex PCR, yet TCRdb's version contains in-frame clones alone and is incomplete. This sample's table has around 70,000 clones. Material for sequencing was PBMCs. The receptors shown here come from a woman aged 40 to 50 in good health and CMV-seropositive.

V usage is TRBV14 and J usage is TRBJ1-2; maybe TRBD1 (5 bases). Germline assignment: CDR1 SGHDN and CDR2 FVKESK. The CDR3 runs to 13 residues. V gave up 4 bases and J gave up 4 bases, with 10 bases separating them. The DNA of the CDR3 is TGTGCCAGCAGCCCCGACAGTCCCTATGGCTACACCTTC. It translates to CASSPDSPYGYTF.

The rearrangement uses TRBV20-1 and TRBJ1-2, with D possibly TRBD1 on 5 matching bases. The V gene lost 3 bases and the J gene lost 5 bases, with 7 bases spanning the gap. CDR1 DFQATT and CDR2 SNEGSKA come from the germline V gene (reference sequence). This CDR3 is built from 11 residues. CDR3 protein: CSASDSYGYTF. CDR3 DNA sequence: TGCAGTGCTAGTGACAGTTATGGCTACACCTTC.

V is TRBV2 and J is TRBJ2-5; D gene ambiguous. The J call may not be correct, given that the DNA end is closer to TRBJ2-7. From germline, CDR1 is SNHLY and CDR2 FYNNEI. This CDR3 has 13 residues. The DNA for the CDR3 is TGTGCCAGCAGAGGTGAAGGCTTGGGCGAGCAGTACTTC. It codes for CASRGEGLGEQYF.

The DNA of the CDR3 is TGCGCCAGCAGCCAAGACGCGGGACAGGCCAGCTCTGGGGCCAACGTCCTGACTTTC. This gives the protein CASSQDAGQASSGANVLTF. The chain employs TRBV4-3 and TRBJ2-6, with 8 bases identical to TRBD1. The germline CDR1 and CDR2 sequences are LGHNA and YSLEER. The CDR3 extends over 19 amino acids. The V and J ends lost 0 bases and 0 bases, in that order; junction bases with no gene match: 7.

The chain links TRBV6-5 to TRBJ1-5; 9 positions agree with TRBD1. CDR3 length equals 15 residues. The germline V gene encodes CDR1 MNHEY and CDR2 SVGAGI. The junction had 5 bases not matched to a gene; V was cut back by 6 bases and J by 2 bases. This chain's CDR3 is CASRGDRAGNQPQHF. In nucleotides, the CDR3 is TGTGCCAGCAGGGGGGACAGGGCCGGCAATCAGCCCCAGCATTTT.

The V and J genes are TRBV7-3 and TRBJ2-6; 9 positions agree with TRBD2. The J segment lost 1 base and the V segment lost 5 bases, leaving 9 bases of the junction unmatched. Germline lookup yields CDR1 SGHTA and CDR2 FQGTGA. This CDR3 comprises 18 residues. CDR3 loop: CASSPQSGGLSGANVLTF. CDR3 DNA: TGTGCCAGCAGCCCCCAAAGCGGGGGGCTTTCTGGGGCCAACGTCCTGACTTTC.

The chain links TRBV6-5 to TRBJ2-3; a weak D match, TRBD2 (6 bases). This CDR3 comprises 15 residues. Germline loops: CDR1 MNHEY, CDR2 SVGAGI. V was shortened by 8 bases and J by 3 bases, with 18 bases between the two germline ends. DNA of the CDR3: TGTGCCAGCGCTCCACGGGACGGGAGTACAGATACGCAGTATTTT. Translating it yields CASAPRDGSTDTQYF.

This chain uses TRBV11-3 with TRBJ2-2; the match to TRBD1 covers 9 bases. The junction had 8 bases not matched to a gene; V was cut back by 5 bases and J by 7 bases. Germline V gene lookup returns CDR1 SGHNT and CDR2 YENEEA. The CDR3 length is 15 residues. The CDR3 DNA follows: TGTGCCAGCAGCCTTTACCGGGACAGGGTCGGGGAGCTGTTTTTT. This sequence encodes CASSLYRDRVGELFF.

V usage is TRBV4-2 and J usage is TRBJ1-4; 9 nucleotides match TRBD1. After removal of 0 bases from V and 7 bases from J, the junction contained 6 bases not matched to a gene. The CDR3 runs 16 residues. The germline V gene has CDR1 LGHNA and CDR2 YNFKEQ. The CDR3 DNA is TGTGCCAGCAGCCAAGAACAGGGGGCCGGTGGTGAAAAACTGTTTTTT. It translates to CASSQEQGAGGEKLFF.